This TCR beta chain originates from a study of identical twins. Template switching introduced a universal primer site, and the cDNA bore unique molecular identifiers. TCRdb independently ran MiXCR on the 5' RACE reads; one entry per CDR3 protein. The data contain under 500,000 distinct CDR3 sequences, about 13% of them singletons. Concerning this clonotype: The antigen is undetermined.

The germline CDR1 and CDR2 sequences are MNHEY and SMNVEV (reference sequence). Trimming pared 1 base from V and 2 bases from J, leaving 9 bases between. The CDR3 extends over 16 amino acids. Study-level results: For cord blood, abundant beta clonotypes had fewer insertions, unlike memory repertoires, which showed none. The study found excess low generation probability among twin-shared out-of-frame alpha sequences.

These data were likewise used in another study, on yellow fever vaccine responses in identical twins.

The TCR was taken from a woman under 30 in good health. The material sequenced was CD4+ T cells sorted from blood. V is TRBV27 and J is TRBJ2-6; maybe TRBD1 (6 bases). The CDR3 here is CASSLLQGTGANVLTF. CDR3 DNA: TGTGCCAGCAGTTTATTACAGGGAACTGGGGCCAACGTCCTGACTTTC.